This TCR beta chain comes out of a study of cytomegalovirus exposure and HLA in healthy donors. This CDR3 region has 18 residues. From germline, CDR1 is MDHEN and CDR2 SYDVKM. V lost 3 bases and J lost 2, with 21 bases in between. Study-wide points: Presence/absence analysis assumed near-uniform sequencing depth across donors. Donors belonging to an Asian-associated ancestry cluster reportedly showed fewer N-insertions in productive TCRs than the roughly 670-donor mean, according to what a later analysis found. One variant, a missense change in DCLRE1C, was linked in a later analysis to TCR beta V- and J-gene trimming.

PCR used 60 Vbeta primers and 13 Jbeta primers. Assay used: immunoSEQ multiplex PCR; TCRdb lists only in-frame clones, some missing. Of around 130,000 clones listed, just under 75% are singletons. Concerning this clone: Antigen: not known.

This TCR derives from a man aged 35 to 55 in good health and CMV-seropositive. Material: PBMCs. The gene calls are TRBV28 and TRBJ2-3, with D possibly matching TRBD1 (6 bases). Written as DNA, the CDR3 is TGTGCCAGCAGTTTGGGGGTGGCGCAGGGGCGTTCCACAGATACGCAGTATTTT. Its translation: CASSLGVAQGRSTDTQYF.